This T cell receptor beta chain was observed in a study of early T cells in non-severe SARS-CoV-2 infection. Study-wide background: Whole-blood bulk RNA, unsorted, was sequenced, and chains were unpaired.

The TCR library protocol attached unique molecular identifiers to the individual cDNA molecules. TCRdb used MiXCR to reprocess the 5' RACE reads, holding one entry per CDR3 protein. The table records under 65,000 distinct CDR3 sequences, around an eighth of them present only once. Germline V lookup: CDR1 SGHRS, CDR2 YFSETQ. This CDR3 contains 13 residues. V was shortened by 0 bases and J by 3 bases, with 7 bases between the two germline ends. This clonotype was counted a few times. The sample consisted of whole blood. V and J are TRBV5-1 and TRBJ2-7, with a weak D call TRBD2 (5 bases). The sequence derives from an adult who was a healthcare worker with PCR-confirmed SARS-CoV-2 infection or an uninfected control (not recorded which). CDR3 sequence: CASSLGEYYEQYF. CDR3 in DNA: TGCGCCAGCAGCTTGGGGGAGTACTACGAGCAGTACTTC.